The clone carrying this T cell receptor beta chain was observed a handful of times. What it recognizes is unknown. The data belong to a study of cytomegalovirus exposure and HLA in healthy donors. Broader study findings: Later, an analysis found that TCR clusters from the first cohort tended to co-occur in the 90 to 150 validation repertoires.

This CDR3 has 13 amino acids. Germline V gene data show CDR1 as SNHLY and CDR2 as FYNNEI. V was trimmed by 7 bases and J by 4 bases, leaving 11 bases between them. Generated by immunoSEQ multiplex PCR, the TCRdb table keeps only in-frame clones and is missing some. The sample gives 220,000 or so clones, over 70% of which show up once; more than 13% is in the top ten. The TCR originated in a woman aged 25 to 45 in good health and CMV-seropositive. Input material: PBMCs. The gene calls are TRBV2 and TRBJ1-3; unclear D gene. The CDR3 region is CASTIAVGNTIYF. CDR3 nucleotide sequence: TGTGCCAGCACCATAGCTGTGGGAAACACCATATATTTT. Variable domain in full (rest from reference TRBV2 and TRBJ1-3): EPEVTQTPSHQVTQMGQEVILRCVPISNHLYFYWYRQILGQKVEFLVSFYNNEISEKSEIFDDQFSVERPDGSNFTLKIRSTKLEDSAMYFCASTIAVGNTIYFGEGSWLTVV.